Below, 24 T cell receptor beta chains from the same sample are listed, as sequenced in a study of a mutant IDH1 vaccine in newly diagnosed glioma. Time point specified: week 23, last vaccination. The study gave 300 ug of mutant IDH1 20-mer peptide per vaccine dose, with topical imiquimod. This table comes from immunoSEQ multiplex PCR, and its TCRdb copy is limited to in-frame clones, with some not included. The data hold about 38,000 clones, with roughly 76% observed a single time. Their antigens are not known. The sample was PBMCs, taken from a glioma patient whose treatment included an IDH1 peptide vaccine. Every receptor here comes from a man aged 40-55 years with glioma.

This chain uses TRBV28 with TRBJ2-1; D unresolved. The V end lost 1 base, the J end lost 5 bases, and 3 bases lay between the germline ends. The length of the CDR3 is 12 residues. Germline-derived CDR1 and CDR2 are MDHEN and SYDVKM. The CDR3 nucleotides are TGTGCCAGCAGTTTATTGAACAATGAGCAGTTCTTC. This translates into CASSLLNNEQFF. Filled out from reference TRBV28 and TRBJ2-1, the complete variable domain reads DVKVTQSSRYLVKRTGEKVFLECVQDMDHENMFWYRQDPGLGLRLIYFSYDVKMKEKGDIPEGYSVSREKKERFSLILESASTNQTSMYLCASSLLNNEQFFGPGTRLTVL.

The rearrangement links TRBV28 to TRBJ1-1; D is unclear. The CDR3 has 12 residues. Trimming pared 4 bases from V and 8 bases from J, leaving 11 bases between. Germline-derived CDR1 and CDR2 are MDHEN and SYDVKM. The CDR3 DNA is TGTGCCAGCAGTTCCCTCGGATCCGAAGCTTTCTTT. It is translated as CASSSLGSEAFF.

The rearrangement uses TRBV19 and TRBJ2-7; possible D gene TRBD1, 6 bases. Germline CDR1 is LNHDA and CDR2 is SQIVND (reference sequence). This CDR3 has 15 residues. The V gene lost 0 bases and the J gene lost 3 bases, with 12 bases spanning the gap. The CDR3 region is CASSIEDRRDYEQYF. CDR3 DNA sequence: TGTGCCAGTAGTATAGAGGACAGAAGGGACTACGAGCAGTACTTC.

For the CDR3, the DNA is TGTGCCAGCAGTTTATCGCCTTTCGGGGGGGCGTGGGGCTACACCTTC. As protein: CASSLSPFGGAWGYTF. V and J are TRBV27 and TRBJ1-2, with a possible D match to TRBD1 (6 bases). The ends were cut back, 0 bases at V and 8 bases at J, with 19 bases in the middle. Per germline, CDR1 MNHEY and CDR2 SMNVEV (reference sequence). CDR3 size: 16 residues.

The gene calls are TRBV6-5 and TRBJ1-3; 7 nucleotides match TRBD1. The V gene end was trimmed by 6 bases and the J gene end by 8 bases; junction bases not matched to a gene: 7. This CDR3 comprises 13 residues. CDR1 is MNHEY, CDR2 SVGAGI, per germline. The CDR3 reads CASRRQGLDTIYF. CDR3 nucleotides: TGTGCCAGCAGGCGACAGGGTTTAGACACCATATATTTT.

The V gene is TRBV4-1, the J gene TRBJ2-7, with D unclear. CDR1 is MGHRA and CDR2 is YSYEKL in the germline V gene. The CDR3 is 17 residues long. V lost 0 bases and J 2 bases, leaving 17 bases between the germline ends. CDR3 bases: TGCGCCAGCAGCCAAGACACACGCGCGGTTGGGGCCTACGAGCAGTACTTC. It translates to CASSQDTRAVGAYEQYF.

J is TRBJ1-4 and V is TRBV6-6; the D gene is possibly TRBD1 (5 bases). Trimming removed 2 bases at V and 8 bases at J, with 9 bases between. The germline CDR1 and CDR2 sequences are MNHNY and SVGAGI (reference sequence). This CDR3 contains 13 residues. CDR3 in DNA: TGTGCCAGCAGTTACCCAGGGTCAGAAAAACTGTTTTTT. Translation gives CASSYPGSEKLFF.

The V and J genes are TRBV5-1 and TRBJ1-1, with unresolved D. V lost 1 base, J lost 3 bases, and 10 bases lay in between. Per the germline V gene, CDR1 is SGHRS and CDR2 is YFSETQ. CDR3 length: 14 residues. DNA for the CDR3: TGCGCCAGCAGCTTGCTTGCCTGGGACACTGAAGCTTTCTTT. This gives the protein CASSLLAWDTEAFF.

The rearrangement uses TRBV10-2 and TRBJ1-1; 10 positions match TRBD1. The germline CDR1 and CDR2 sequences are WSHSY and SAAADI. V was pared by 2 bases and J by 5 bases, with 5 bases of the junction left unmatched. This CDR3 contains 15 residues. The CDR3 coding sequence is TGCGCCAGCAGTGAGCGGACAGGGGGAGGGACTGAAGCTTTCTTT. Protein product: CASSERTGGGTEAFF.

V is TRBV4-3 and J is TRBJ2-3; TRBD1 matches at 7 bases. Germline CDR1 LGHNA, CDR2 YSLEER. The ends lost 0 bases at V and 5 bases at J; junction bases unmatched: 8. CDR3 length: 16 residues. CDR3 residues: CASSQDGRGSGDTQYF. In DNA, the CDR3 is TGCGCCAGCAGCCAAGATGGCAGGGGGTCAGGAGATACGCAGTATTTT.

The chain links TRBV6-6 to TRBJ1-2; D is ambiguous. The germline V gene encodes CDR1 MNHNY and CDR2 SVGAGI (reference sequence). The CDR3 sequence is 13 residues long. V lost 6 bases to trimming and J lost 0 bases, with 8 bases between them. The DNA for the CDR3 is TGTGCCAGCAGCCGGGGAGCTAACTATGGCTACACCTTC. Protein sequence: CASSRGANYGYTF.

The V and J genes are TRBV19 and TRBJ2-1, with D hard to call. Germline V gene sequence: CDR1 LNHDA, CDR2 SQIVND (reference sequence). The CDR3 is 13 amino acids. With 4 bases removed from V and 4 bases from J, the gap between germline ends came to 8 bases. Here the CDR3 reads CASSKQKYNEQFF. DNA of the CDR3: TGTGCCAGTAGTAAACAGAAGTACAATGAGCAGTTCTTC.

The rearrangement links TRBV5-1 to TRBJ1-2, with D possibly being TRBD1 (6 bases). There are 18 residues in the CDR3. Trimming cost V 1 base and J 4 bases, with 23 bases left between them. Looked up from germline, CDR1 is SGHRS and CDR2 is YFSETQ. CDR3 sequence (DNA): TGCGCCAGCAGCTTGCAGGGGCAGGGCTCAGCCATTTCCTATGGCTACACCTTC. As protein: CASSLQGQGSAISYGYTF.

In DNA, the CDR3 is TGTGCCAGCAGCAGAGAGGTGAAGGGGATCAGCGAGCAGTACTTC. It yields the protein CASSREVKGISEQYF. This sequence joins TRBV11-1 and TRBJ2-7; D is possibly TRBD1 (5 bases). Looked up from germline, CDR1 is SGHAT and CDR2 is FQDESV (reference sequence). The germline V and J ends were trimmed by 5 bases and 6 bases, with 20 bases remaining between them. CDR3 size: 15 residues. The full variable domain, in which reference TRBV11-1 and TRBJ2-7 provide the parts outside the CDR3, is EAEVAQSPRYKITEKSQAVAFWCDPISGHATLYWYRQILGQGPELLVQFQDESVVDDSQLPKDRFSAERLKGVDSTLKIQPAELGDSAMYLCASSREVKGISEQYFGPGTRLTVT.

The rearrangement joins TRBV30 to TRBJ2-7; D perhaps matches TRBD1 (5 bases). Germline V lookup: CDR1 GTSNPN, CDR2 SVGIG (reference sequence). Trimming took off 1 base at V and 2 bases at J, with 9 bases between the two ends. This CDR3 is built from 13 residues. CDR3 in amino acids: CAWSGGSTYEQYF. The CDR3 nucleotides read TGTGCCTGGAGTGGGGGCAGCACCTACGAGCAGTACTTC.

As to this clone: Other DNA sequences in the sample encode the same CDR3. CDR3 bases: TGTGCCAGCAGGCCAGATTACAGCAATCAGCCCCAGCATTTT. It specifies CASRPDYSNQPQHF. This rearrangement joins TRBV7-2 to TRBJ1-5, with no clear D. This CDR3 contains 14 residues. CDR1 and CDR2 from the germline V gene are SGHTA and FQGNSA. Trimming left V 6 bases short and J 1 base short, with 10 bases between.

The rearrangement uses TRBV15 and TRBJ2-1; 11 positions match TRBD2. The ends lost 4 bases at V and 9 bases at J; junction bases unmatched: 5. CDR1 is LNHNV and CDR2 is YYDKDF in the germline V gene (reference sequence). The CDR3 extends over 14 amino acids. The CDR3 loop reads CATSMLAGGGEQFF. Written as DNA, the CDR3 is TGTGCCACCAGCATGTTAGCGGGGGGGGGTGAGCAGTTCTTC.

V usage is TRBV10-3 and J usage is TRBJ2-7; TRBD2 aligns across 7 bases. CDR3 length equals 13 residues. Germline lookup yields CDR1 ENHRY and CDR2 SYGVKD. J was trimmed by 2 bases and V by 8 bases; bases with no gene match: 6. CDR3 loop: CAISTSEPYEQYF. CDR3 in DNA: TGTGCCATCTCTACTAGCGAGCCCTACGAGCAGTACTTC.

To note about this clone: The sample holds other DNA sequences that translate to the same CDR3. The chain uses TRBV30 and TRBJ1-3, with D uncertain. CDR1 and CDR2 from the germline V gene are GTSNPN and SVGIG (reference sequence). This CDR3 comprises 15 residues. V was clipped by 2 bases and J by 1 base, with 12 bases between them. This CDR3 reads CAWSQDRFSGNTIYF. DNA for the CDR3: TGTGCCTGGAGTCAGGATAGATTTTCTGGAAACACCATATATTTT.

This clone was recorded once. This chain joins TRBV5-1 and TRBJ2-4; 8 bases fit TRBD1. J gave up 11 bases and V 2 bases, and 12 bases lay outside the gene matches. This CDR3 contains 15 residues. Germline V CDR1 and CDR2: SGHRS, YFSETQ. The CDR3 sequence is CASSLGQGGIGLQYF. The CDR3 DNA follows: TGCGCCAGCAGCTTAGGACAGGGTGGAATCGGACTTCAGTACTTC.

This sequence joins TRBV14 and TRBJ2-1, with D perhaps matching TRBD1 or TRBD2 (7 bases each). Germline CDR1 SGHDN, CDR2 FVKESK. The CDR3 is 16 residues long. The V and J ends lost 0 bases and 7 bases respectively, with 16 bases between them. The CDR3 DNA is TGTGCCAGCAGCCAAGATTGGGGGAGGGGGCTTAATGAGCAGTTCTTC. Its translation is CASSQDWGRGLNEQFF.

The chain links TRBV18 to TRBJ1-4; D is possibly TRBD1 (5 bases). Deletions cut 2 bases from V and 8 bases from J, with 12 bases between. This CDR3 contains 14 residues. The V gene's germline CDR1 is KGHSH and CDR2 LQKENI. The DNA for the CDR3 is TGTGCCAGCTCACCAGTGAGGGGTGCGGAAAAACTGTTTTTT. It encodes CASSPVRGAEKLFF.

CDR3 residues: CASSQDSPTGNLLYGYTF. In DNA, the CDR3 is TGCGCCAGCAGCCAAGACTCCCCTACAGGGAACCTCCTCTATGGCTACACCTTC. The rearrangement uses TRBV4-1 and TRBJ1-2, with D possibly being TRBD1 (6 bases). The ends were cut back, 0 bases at V and 4 bases at J, with 21 bases in the middle. Germline V gene data show CDR1 as MGHRA and CDR2 as YSYEKL. The length of the CDR3 is 18 residues.

The chain uses TRBV7-3 and TRBJ2-1; maybe TRBD2 (5 bases). CDR1 and CDR2 from the germline V gene are SGHTA and FQGTGA. The CDR3 contains 16 residues. Trimming left V 5 bases short and J 0 bases short, with 14 bases between. The CDR3 sequence is CASSPGSAPSYNEQFF. CDR3 bases: TGTGCCAGCAGCCCCGGTAGCGCTCCCTCCTACAATGAGCAGTTCTTC.